This TCR beta chain is from a study of T-cell reconstitution after alpha-beta-depleted transplantation in children. Preparation of the TCRbeta library used unique molecular identifiers. MiXCR, applied by TCRdb to the PCR reads, yields one record per CDR3 protein. The sample lists about 540,000 distinct CDR3 sequences, 15% to 20% occurring once. The V gene lost 5 bases and the J gene lost 2 bases, with 24 bases spanning the gap. Per germline, CDR1 SQVTM and CDR2 ANQGSEA. CDR3 length: 17 residues. This sequence originates from a human donor who donated a stem cell graft to a child with acute lymphoblastic leukemia. The material sequenced was PBMCs from the stem cell graft donor, taken from the stem cell graft. This chain connects TRBV29-1 to TRBJ1-2, with no clear D. The CDR3 bases are TGCAGCGTTAGTGGAACCGCCGGGAGAGCAGCAAACTATGGCTACACCTTC. It yields the protein CSVSGTAGRAANYGYTF.